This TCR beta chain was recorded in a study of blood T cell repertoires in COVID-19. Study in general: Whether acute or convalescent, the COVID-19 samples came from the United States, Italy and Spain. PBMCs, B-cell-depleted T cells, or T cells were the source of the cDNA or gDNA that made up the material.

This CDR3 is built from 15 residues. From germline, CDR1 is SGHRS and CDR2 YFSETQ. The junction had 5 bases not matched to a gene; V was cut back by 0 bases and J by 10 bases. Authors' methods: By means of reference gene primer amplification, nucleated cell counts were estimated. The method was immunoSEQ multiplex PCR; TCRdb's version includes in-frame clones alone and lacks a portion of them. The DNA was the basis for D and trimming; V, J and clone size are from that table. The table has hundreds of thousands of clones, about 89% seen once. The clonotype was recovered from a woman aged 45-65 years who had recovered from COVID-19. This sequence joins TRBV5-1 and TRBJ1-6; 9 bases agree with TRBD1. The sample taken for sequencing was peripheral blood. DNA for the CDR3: TGCGCCAGCAGCTTGGCCGGGACAGGGAGATCACCCCTCCACTTT. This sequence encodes CASSLAGTGRSPLHF. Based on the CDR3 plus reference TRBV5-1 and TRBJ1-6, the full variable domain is KAGVTQTPRYLIKTRGQQVTLSCSPISGHRSVSWYQQTPGQGLQFLFEYFSETQRNKGNFPGRFSGRQFSNSRSEMNVSTLELGDSALYLCASSLAGTGRSPLHFGNGTRLTVT.